The source of this T cell receptor (beta chain) is a study of OX40 agonist ivuxolimab in advanced cancers. For the study at large: In this trial design, patients received ivuxolimab intravenously at 0.01 to 10 mg/kg every 2 weeks. Study findings and constraints: The study found that CD8+ T cells averaged more expanded clones than CD4+. Nonresponders, in some cases, also had low normalized T-cell clonal expansion. The study observed clonal expansion of CD4+ and CD8+ blood T cells by week 6 at 0.1 to 3.0 mg/kg.

Only in-frame clones appear in the TCRdb table, and some are missing; sequencing was by immunoSEQ multiplex PCR. In the table there are over 20,000 clones, roughly 73% of which are singletons. In regard to this clone: No antigen is known for it.

The source is an adult with an advanced solid tumor such as melanoma, head and neck, liver or kidney cancer. Sequenced material: CD4+ or CD8+ T cells sorted from blood, taken in a trial of the OX40 agonist ivuxolimab.

CDR3 in amino acids: CASSQEPALARGRSEQYF. The DNA of the CDR3 is TGCGCCAGCAGCCAAGAACCCGCACTAGCGCGGGGGAGGAGCGAGCAGTACTTC. The V gene is TRBV4-1, the J gene TRBJ2-7; 7 nucleotides line up with TRBD2. The CDR3 is 18 residues long. Trimming cost V 0 bases and J 6 bases; bases outside gene matches: 17. Germline assignment: CDR1 MGHRA and CDR2 YSYEKL.